The text below deals with one T cell receptor (beta chain). This clone was seen a handful of times. What this receptor recognizes is not known. Qualities for individual bases were not recorded, and no much larger clone is one base off. The CDR3, cysteine through phenylalanine, is 16 amino acids long. The sequence is cut down to CDR3 DNA, 48 bases in frame from base 1. Trimming accounts for 2 bases at V and 6 bases at J, while the number of junction bases matched to no gene is 8. The germline V gene yields WSHSY for CDR1 and SAAADI for CDR2. This entry comes from a study of cytomegalovirus exposure and HLA in healthy donors (dated by TCRdb to about 2017). Looking at the study overall: In an earlier analysis of roughly 590 of the donors, roughly 300 Gb of sequence data and 90 million to 120 million unique TCR beta sequences from 180 million or so T cells were reported. The study used immunosequencing to profile the T cell repertoires of approximately 640 subjects and linked those repertoires to cytomegalovirus serostatus. The study combined high-throughput TCR immunosequencing, statistical association of individual TCRs with disease status, and machine learning to predict cytomegalovirus infection status. In an earlier analysis of roughly 580 of the donors, high-throughput TCR beta sequencing was used to judge whether each TCR beta V gene segment behaved as functional or pseudogenic. The aim of the study was to test whether cataloging public T cell receptors could identify signatures of past pathogen exposure. Across under 500 genotyped donors of the cohort, an average of roughly 250,000 unique TCR beta nucleotide sequences per donor were sequenced, and 15% to 20% of those sequences were non-productive. A later analysis re-analyzed previously published TCR beta repertoires from 666 donors and added high-resolution HLA genotyping to study TCR occurrence patterns. Every discovery cohort repertoire had been produced on one sequencing platform. An early release that covered several hundred HLA-typed donors contained 250 to 350 gigabases of sequencing data and 85 million to 100 million unique TCR sequences. A separate validation cohort of some 130 different subjects was used in addition to the approximately 640-subject first cohort. Typing coverage varied by locus: roughly 629-630 donors for A, B, C, DRB1 and DQB1; some 520 for DQA1; approximately 570 for DPA1; 450 to 480 for DPB1. Rather than drawing on any new phenotypic data, the later analysis identified candidate immune exposures from TCR beta sequences and the way those sequences occurred across donors. Genome-wide SNP genotypes for about three fifths of the roughly 700 donors were used in a later genetic analysis, which treated that subset as a discovery cohort. Donor age, sex, ethnicity and CMV serostatus were compiled alongside the repertoire data. HLA typing included class I and class II loci at four-digit resolution. Of the roughly 400 genotyped donors, approximately 83% fell in the genetic ancestry cluster associated with self-reported Caucasian donors. Because of strong linkage in the cohort, four or five DR-DQ haplotypes were treated as single units for association and clustering. What the study reported, not specific to this receptor: Compared with the approximately 670-donor mean, donors in an Asian-associated ancestry cluster had fewer N-insertions in productive TCRs, according to a later genetic analysis. Several of the top co-occurrence clusters appeared to be linked to parvovirus B19, influenza, CMV and Epstein-Barr virus, according to a later analysis. The only immune exposure information available for the cohort was CMV serostatus. In a later analysis, most CMV-associated TCR beta chains were found to appear HLA-restricted, with HLA associations seemingly driven largely by CMV exposure. Strong co-occurrence of HLA alleles, especially DR and DQ, made assigning TCR associations to individual alleles difficult. A further reported finding was that TCR beta sequences accurately predicted the HLA-A and HLA-B alleles for most subjects in the first cohort. Because counts were too low, seventeen rarely observed V segments, including chromosome 9 orphons, were excluded from the earlier analysis of under 650 of the donors. In an earlier analysis of more than 450 of the donors, most TCR beta V segments were observed in productive rearrangements about 90% or about 30% of the time, broadly matching IMGT annotations. Because HLA typing was missing for some donors at each locus, association tests included only the typed subset. The authors suggested that the approach could potentially be generalized to other disease states and immunological phenotypes. Some IMGT-functional V segments, including TRBV6-2 and TRBV6-3, could not be distinguished by the 87-base-pair reads and were therefore excluded. The study listed 170 or so TCR beta chains as associated with cytomegalovirus. Across donors, most TCR sequences were observed very rarely, whereas some public TCRs were present in many individuals. The classifier was reported to diagnose cytomegalovirus status with high specificity and sensitivity in both the original cohort and the validation cohort. Correlated functional status among segregating V segments might be attributable to linkage disequilibrium, but an unknown experimental factor could not be ruled out. A group of highly shared sequence variants was considered likely to be a technical artifact of the sequencing pipeline. Specific HLA alleles were associated with about 17,000 TCR beta sequences at a false discovery rate of 0.05 in a later analysis. A later genetic analysis associated a missense DCLRE1C variant with V-gene and J-gene trimming of TCR beta chains, and an independent cohort replicated the association. In a later analysis, HLA-associated TCR beta chains were found to be more clonally expanded and to have lower generation probabilities than equally common non-associated chains. A few of the identified cytomegalovirus-associated TCR beta chains were confirmed in vitro to be specific for cytomegalovirus antigens. Sequencing depth was assumed to be roughly uniform across donors in the presence/absence analyses, though that assumption may not hold. In a later analysis, the rate of TCR association differed among HLA loci, with DRB1 alleles having the most associated TCRs and HLA-C alleles having the fewest. This cohort had only TCR beta chains sequenced, and the lack of alpha or paired-chain data limited which features could be detected.

The receptor library was made with the immunoSEQ multiplex PCR assay. For the multiplex PCR, a mixture combining 60 forward primers for TCR Vbeta segments and 13 reverse primers for TCR Jbeta segments was used. The CDR3 region of rearranged TCR beta genes was amplified from genomic DNA with a multiplex PCR assay. The amplified TCR beta libraries were sequenced on the Illumina HiSeq System as 87-base-pair reads. In the original analysis: A later analysis tallied around 80 million unique TCR beta chains across the 600 to 700 repertoires, and approximately 12 million of those chains were shared by two or more donors. Raw reads were error-corrected and collapsed into unique sequences with a nearest-neighbor algorithm that merged closely related sequences to remove PCR and sequencing errors. CDR3 sequences were aligned to IMGT reference sequences to assign V, D and J gene segments. For a sequence to be retained, a match of at least six nucleotides was required to both a V gene segment and a J gene segment. Rearrangements were called productive when the CDR3 lacked stop codons and stayed in frame with V and J; all others were non-productive. Following IMGT convention, CDR3 was defined as the stretch from the second conserved V-encoded cysteine up to the conserved J-encoded phenylalanine. The earlier analysis of approximately 500 of the donors excluded sequences that lacked an unambiguous match to a single V gene segment. In an earlier analysis of almost 600 of the donors, a V segment was called functional when productive rearrangements were above 56.7%, and segregating when the standard deviation between donors exceeded 5%. A statistical classification framework was built for diagnosing cytomegalovirus status from the catalog of TCR beta chain sequences. In a later analysis, V and J genes were assigned by comparing TCR nucleotide sequences against IMGT/GENE-DB human TR gene sequences. The TCRdist pipeline was used in a later analysis to assign CDR3 sequences and most-parsimonious VDJ recombination scenarios. In a later analysis, each TCR beta chain was defined by its CDR3 amino acid sequence together with its V-gene family, and reads without a unique V-gene family were excluded. A later analysis removed 592 highly shared, low-generation-probability nucleotide sequences to deal with suspected cross-contamination and a sequencing artifact. In a later analysis, a clonal expansion index for each public chain was calculated from normalized within-repertoire ranks of inferred template counts. A later analysis computed generation probabilities with a VDJ recombination model fitted to out-of-frame rearrangements, and checked the results against IGoR. Hypergeometric tests were used in a later analysis to score TCR-TCR, TCR-HLA and TCR-CMV co-occurrence, with a repertoire-size bias correction applied to the TCR pairs. False discovery rates were estimated in a later analysis by permuting HLA or CMV assignments 20 times. In a later analysis, co-occurring TCRs were grouped using DBSCAN, and TCRdist sequence similarity was added for clustering within HLA-allele-positive subsets. For co-occurrence clustering, repertoires with fewer than 30,000 or more than 120,000 public chains were excluded, along with about five repertoires with anomalous nucleotide sharing. TCRdb obtained this table from immuneACCESS and retained in-frame rearrangements with V and J assigned. These tables miss some clones; where compared with another copy, unresolved V genes account for less than half of the shortfall, and the remainder is unexplained. V, J and clone size reflect that table, while D and trimming were determined from the DNA. This sample has approximately 150,000 clones in its table, and 75% to 90% of those were observed once. Of the sample, roughly 1.9% is held by the ten largest clones.

The cohort comprised around 690 healthy bone marrow donors. At the time of sampling, every cohort member was nominally healthy, though immune exposures that went unrecorded were likely present. CMV serostatus was recorded as positive for 289 and negative for about half of the 666 cohort members, whereas no CMV serostatus was recorded for the donor in question. A peripheral blood sample was collected from each donor, and TCR beta sequencing was performed on peripheral blood mononuclear cells. The Qiagen DNeasy Blood Extraction Kit was used to extract genomic DNA from the blood cell samples. The chain links TRBV10-2 with TRBJ2-1; TRBD1 aligns with 9 central bases. The sample comprised PBMCs. This clonotype was sampled from a human donor in good health. The bases are TGCGCCAGCAGTGAGGAGGGGGACAGGGTAACCAATGAGCAGTTCTTC. This codes for CASSEEGDRVTNEQFF.